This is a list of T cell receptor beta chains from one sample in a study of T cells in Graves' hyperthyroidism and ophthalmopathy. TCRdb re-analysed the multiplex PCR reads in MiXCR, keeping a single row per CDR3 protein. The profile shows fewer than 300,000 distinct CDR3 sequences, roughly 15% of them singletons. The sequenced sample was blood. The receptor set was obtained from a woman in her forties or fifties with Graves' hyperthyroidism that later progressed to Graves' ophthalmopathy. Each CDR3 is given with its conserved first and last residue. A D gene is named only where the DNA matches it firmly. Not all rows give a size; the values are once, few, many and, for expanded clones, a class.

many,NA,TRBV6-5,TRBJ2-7,CASSYTSYEQYF,TGTGCCAGCAGTTACACTTCCTACGAGCAGTACTTC
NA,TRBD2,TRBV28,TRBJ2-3,CASSLGAAGENTDTQYF,TGTGCCAGCAGTTTAGGGGCAGCGGGAGAGAACACAGATACGCAGTATTTT
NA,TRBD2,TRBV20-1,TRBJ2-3,CSAPPTSGSTDTQYF,TGCAGTGCCCCCCCCACTAGCGGCAGCACAGATACGCAGTATTTT
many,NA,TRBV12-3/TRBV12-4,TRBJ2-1,CASSLSSYNEQFF,TGTGCCAGCAGCTTAAGCTCCTACAATGAGCAGTTCTTC
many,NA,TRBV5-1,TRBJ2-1,CASGSPPTGGPPLWRFF,TGCGCCAGCGGCTCTCCCCCCACTGGAGGGCCGCCCCTGTGGAGGTTCTTC
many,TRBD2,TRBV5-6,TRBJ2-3,CASSLGSGSRQYF,TGTGCCAGCAGCTTGGGTAGCGGGAGTAGGCAGTATTTT
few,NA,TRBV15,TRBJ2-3,CATSRLATLTDTQYF,TGTGCCACCAGCAGACTAGCGACCCTCACAGATACGCAGTATTTT
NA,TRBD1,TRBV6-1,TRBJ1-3,CASSERQGDGNTIYF,TGTGCCAGCAGTGAAAGGCAGGGGGACGGAAACACCATATATTTT
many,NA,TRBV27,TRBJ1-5,CASSWTSNQPQHF,TGTGCCAGCAGTTGGACGAGCAATCAGCCCCAGCATTTT
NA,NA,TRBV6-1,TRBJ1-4,CASSESEIEKLFF,TGTGCCAGCAGTGAATCCGAGATTGAAAAACTGTTTTTT
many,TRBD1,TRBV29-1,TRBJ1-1,CSARDSQNTEAFF,TGCAGCGCCCGGGACAGCCAGAACACTGAAGCTTTCTTT
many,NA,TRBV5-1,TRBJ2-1,CATQEGNEQFF,TGCGCCACACAAGAGGGCAATGAGCAGTTCTTC
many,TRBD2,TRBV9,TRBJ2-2,CASTLTSVNTGELFF,TGTGCCAGCACCCTGACTAGCGTTAACACCGGGGAGCTGTTTTTT
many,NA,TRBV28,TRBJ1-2,CASRGHLRNGYTF,TGTGCCAGCAGAGGACACCTCAGGAATGGCTACACCTTC
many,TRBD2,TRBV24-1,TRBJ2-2,CATSDSRLAAGELFF,TGTGCCACCAGTGATTCAAGGCTAGCGGCCGGGGAGCTGTTTTTT
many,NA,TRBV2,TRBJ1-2,CASTKSGTQGYTF,TGTGCCAGCACCAAATCCGGGACCCAAGGCTACACCTTC
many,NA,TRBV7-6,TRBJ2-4,CASSPRPRTKNIQYF,TGTGCCAGCAGCCCTCGCCCCAGGACCAAAAACATTCAGTACTTC
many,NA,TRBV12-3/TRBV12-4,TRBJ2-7,CASSYAGTAYEQYF,TGTGCCAGCAGTTACGCCGGGACGGCCTACGAGCAGTACTTC
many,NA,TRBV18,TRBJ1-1,CASSPRTDEAFF,TGTGCCAGCTCACCACGGACGGATGAAGCTTTCTTT
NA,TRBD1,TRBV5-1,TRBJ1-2,CASSATGTGDYGYTF,TGCGCCAGCAGCGCTACCGGGACAGGGGACTATGGCTACACCTTC
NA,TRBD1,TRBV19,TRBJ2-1,CASMKGGTASYNEQFF,TGTGCCAGTATGAAGGGTGGGACAGCCTCCTACAATGAGCAGTTCTTC
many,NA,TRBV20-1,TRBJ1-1,CSARYPRNTEAFF,TGCAGTGCTAGATACCCCAGAAACACTGAAGCTTTCTTT
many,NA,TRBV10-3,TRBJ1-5,CAISGVNSNQPQHF,TGTGCCATCAGTGGAGTAAATAGCAATCAGCCCCAGCATTTT
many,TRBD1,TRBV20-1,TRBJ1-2,CSARALTGQGSFATDYYGYTF,TGCAGTGCTAGAGCCCTCACGGGACAGGGATCCTTCGCGACCGATTACTATGGCTACACCTTC
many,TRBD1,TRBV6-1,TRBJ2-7,CASSPTDRVHEQYF,TGTGCCAGCAGTCCTACGGACAGGGTCCACGAGCAGTACTTC
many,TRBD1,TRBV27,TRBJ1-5,CASSLSRTGPQHF,TGTGCCAGCAGTTTATCTAGGACAGGCCCCCAGCATTTT
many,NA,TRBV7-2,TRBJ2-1,CASRPFVGKEQFF,TGTGCCAGCAGACCCTTCGTAGGGAAAGAGCAGTTCTTC
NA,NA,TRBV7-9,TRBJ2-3,CASSFAYTDTQYF,TGTGCCAGCAGCTTCGCCTACACAGATACGCAGTATTTT
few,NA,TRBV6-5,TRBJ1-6,CASSYRGSYNSPLHF,TGTGCCAGCAGTTACAGGGGCTCCTATAATTCACCCCTCCACTTT
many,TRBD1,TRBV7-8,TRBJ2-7,CASSPPNMGQDYEQYF,TGTGCCAGCAGCCCACCGAATATGGGACAGGACTACGAGCAGTACTTC
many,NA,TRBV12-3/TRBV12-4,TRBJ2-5,CASSFSTSRAPGAQYF,TGTGCCAGCAGTTTTAGCACTAGCAGGGCCCCGGGGGCCCAGTACTTC
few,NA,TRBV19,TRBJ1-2,CASRFGDYGYTF,TGTGCCAGTAGGTTCGGGGACTATGGCTACACCTTC
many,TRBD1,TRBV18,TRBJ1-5,CASSPTGSRDQPQHF,TGTGCCAGCTCACCGACAGGGAGTCGTGATCAGCCCCAGCATTTT
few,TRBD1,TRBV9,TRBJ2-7,CASSPVPGTGLKGEQYF,TGTGCCAGCAGCCCTGTCCCCGGGACAGGGTTGAAGGGCGAGCAGTACTTC
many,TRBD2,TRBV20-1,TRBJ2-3,CSVPGLAGGFTDTQYF,TGCAGTGTTCCAGGACTAGCGGGAGGATTTACAGATACGCAGTATTTT
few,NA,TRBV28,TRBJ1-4,CASSFRSGEKLFF,TGTGCCAGCAGTTTTAGGTCAGGAGAAAAACTGTTTTTT
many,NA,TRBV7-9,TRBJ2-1,CASSGPPRGSYNEQFF,TGTGCCAGCAGCGGACCCCCCCGTGGCTCCTACAATGAGCAGTTCTTC
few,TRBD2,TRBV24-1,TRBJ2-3,CATSGQGGLLAGGTDTQYF,TGTGCCACCAGTGGGCAGGGGGGTCTCCTAGCGGGGGGCACAGATACGCAGTATTTT
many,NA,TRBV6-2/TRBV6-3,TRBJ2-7,CASSYDTYEQYF,TGTGCCAGCAGTTACGACACCTACGAGCAGTACTTC
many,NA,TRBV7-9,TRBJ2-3,CASSSQLADTQYF,TGTGCCAGCAGCTCACAATTGGCAGATACGCAGTATTTT
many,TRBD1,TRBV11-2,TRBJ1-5,CASSFTKGTGGNQPQHF,TGTGCCAGCAGCTTTACCAAAGGGACAGGGGGGAATCAGCCCCAGCATTTT
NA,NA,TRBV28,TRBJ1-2,CASSWEWKESFDGYTF,TGTGCCAGCAGTTGGGAGTGGAAAGAGAGTTTTGATGGCTACACCTTC
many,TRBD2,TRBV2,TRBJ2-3,CASGLSGGGEDTQYF,TGTGCCAGCGGCCTAAGTGGGGGGGGAGAAGATACGCAGTATTTT
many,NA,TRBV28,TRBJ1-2,CASNPQGNGYTF,TGTGCCAGCAATCCGCAGGGTAACGGCTACACCTTC
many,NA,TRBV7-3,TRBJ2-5,CASSSTPYGTQYF,TGTGCCAGCAGCTCCACCCCCTACGGGACCCAGTACTTC
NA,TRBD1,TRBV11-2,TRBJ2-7,CASSSDRDRGPYEQYF,TGTGCCAGCAGCTCGGACCGGGACAGGGGGCCCTACGAGCAGTACTTC
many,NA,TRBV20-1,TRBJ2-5,CSAGSEDREETQYF,TGCAGTGCTGGATCCGAGGACAGAGAAGAGACCCAGTACTTC
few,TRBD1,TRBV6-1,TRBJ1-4,CASNRDRDEKLFF,TGTGCCAGCAACCGGGACAGAGATGAAAAACTGTTTTTT
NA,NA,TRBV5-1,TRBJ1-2,CASSLEVAGGYTF,TGCGCCAGCAGCTTGGAGGTAGCGGGTGGCTACACCTTC
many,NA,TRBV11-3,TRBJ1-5,CASSFYTGWGGRNQPQHF,TGTGCCAGCAGCTTCTATACCGGTTGGGGGGGGCGCAATCAGCCCCAGCATTTT
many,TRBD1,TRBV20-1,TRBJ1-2,CRGGTGGAGYTF,TGCAGAGGGGGCACAGGGGGCGCAGGCTACACCTTC
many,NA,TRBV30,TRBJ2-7,CAWSPIRPDEQYF,TGTGCCTGGAGCCCCATCCGGCCCGACGAGCAGTACTTC
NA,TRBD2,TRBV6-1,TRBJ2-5,CASTPKAGEMTQYF,TGTGCCAGCACCCCGAAGGCGGGAGAAATGACCCAGTACTTC
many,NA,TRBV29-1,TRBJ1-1,CSVERQGGTEAFF,TGCAGCGTTGAACGGCAGGGCGGCACTGAAGCTTTCTTT
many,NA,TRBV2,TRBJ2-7,CASSSDLGHEQYF,TGTGCCAGCAGTTCCGATTTAGGGCACGAGCAGTACTTC